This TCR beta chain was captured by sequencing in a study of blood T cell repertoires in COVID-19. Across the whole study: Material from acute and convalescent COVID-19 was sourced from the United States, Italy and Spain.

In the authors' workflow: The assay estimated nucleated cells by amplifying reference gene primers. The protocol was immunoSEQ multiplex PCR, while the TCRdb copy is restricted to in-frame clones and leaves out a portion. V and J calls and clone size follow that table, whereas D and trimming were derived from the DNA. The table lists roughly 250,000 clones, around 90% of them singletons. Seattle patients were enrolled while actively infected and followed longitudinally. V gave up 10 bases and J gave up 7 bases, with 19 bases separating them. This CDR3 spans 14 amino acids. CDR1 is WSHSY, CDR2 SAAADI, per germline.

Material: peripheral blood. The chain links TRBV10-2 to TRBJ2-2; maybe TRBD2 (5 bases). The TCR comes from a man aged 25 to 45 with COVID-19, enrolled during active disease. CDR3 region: CAMSNGVYVGELFF. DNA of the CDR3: TGCGCCATGTCAAACGGGGTTTACGTCGGGGAGCTGTTTTTT.